This is a list of T cell receptor beta chains from one sample in a study of blood T cell repertoires in COVID-19. Using immunoSEQ multiplex PCR, the repertoire was profiled, and TCRdb retains in-frame clones only, with some absent. This sample has around 360,000 clones; around 87% occur once, and the top ten carry more than 9%. Sequenced input: peripheral blood. Every receptor here comes from a woman under 40 with COVID-19, enrolled during active disease. Both conserved end residues are part of each CDR3. Fields, in order: CDR3 protein, CDR3 DNA, J gene, D gene, V gene, clone size. A D gene is named only where the DNA matches it firmly. Rows may omit the clone size; those that give it use once, few, many or a size class.

cdr3_aa: CATGTAQYNSPLHF
cdr3_nt: TGTGCCACTGGGACTGCTCAGTATAATTCACCCCTCCACTTT
j_call: TRBJ1-6
d_call: .
v_call: TRBV19
clone_size: .

cdr3_aa: CASSYSGTGGTEAFF
cdr3_nt: TGCGCCAGCAGCTACTCCGGGACAGGGGGGACTGAAGCTTTCTTT
j_call: TRBJ1-1
d_call: TRBD1
v_call: TRBV5-1
clone_size: .

cdr3_aa: CASSGTSGRGAYNEQFF
cdr3_nt: TGTGCCAGCAGTGGGACTAGCGGGAGAGGGGCCTACAATGAGCAGTTCTTC
j_call: TRBJ2-1
d_call: TRBD2
v_call: TRBV2
clone_size: .

cdr3_aa: CASSLPMAAGYTEAFF
cdr3_nt: TGTGCCAGCAGCCTGCCAATGGCGGCCGGATACACTGAAGCTTTCTTT
j_call: TRBJ1-1
d_call: .
v_call: TRBV5-4
clone_size: .

cdr3_aa: CASRSIEDTEAFF
cdr3_nt: TGTGCCAGTAGATCAATCGAGGACACTGAAGCTTTCTTT
j_call: TRBJ1-1
d_call: .
v_call: TRBV19
clone_size: .

cdr3_aa: CASSDRIGGANQPQHF
cdr3_nt: TGTGCCAGCAGTGATAGGATAGGGGGGGCAAATCAGCCCCAGCATTTT
j_call: TRBJ1-5
d_call: .
v_call: TRBV6-1
clone_size: once

cdr3_aa: CASRWTSSGANVLTF
cdr3_nt: TGTGCCAGCAGGTGGACTTCCTCTGGGGCCAACGTCCTGACTTTC
j_call: TRBJ2-6
d_call: .
v_call: TRBV27
clone_size: .

cdr3_aa: CASNYIGAGGITGELFF
cdr3_nt: TGTGCCAGCAACTACATCGGGGCAGGGGGAATCACCGGGGAGCTGTTTTTT
j_call: TRBJ2-2
d_call: TRBD1
v_call: TRBV27
clone_size: .

cdr3_aa: CASSLAGGEAFF
cdr3_nt: TGCGCCAGCAGCTTGGCAGGGGGCGAAGCTTTCTTT
j_call: TRBJ1-1
d_call: TRBD1
v_call: TRBV5-1
clone_size: .

cdr3_aa: CASSEGGGSQPQHF
cdr3_nt: TGTGCCAGCAGTGAAGGAGGCGGGTCTCAGCCCCAGCATTTT
j_call: TRBJ1-5
d_call: .
v_call: TRBV25-1
clone_size: .

cdr3_aa: CASSPSRVQETQYF
cdr3_nt: TGTGCCAGCAGCCCCTCCAGGGTCCAAGAGACCCAGTACTTC
j_call: TRBJ2-5
d_call: .
v_call: TRBV7-2
clone_size: .

cdr3_aa: CASSLGQFSGNTIYF
cdr3_nt: TGTGCCAGCAGCTTAGGGCAGTTCTCTGGAAACACCATATATTTT
j_call: TRBJ1-3
d_call: .
v_call: TRBV7-9
clone_size: .

cdr3_aa: CASSRTGSSNQPQHF
cdr3_nt: TGTGCCAGCAGTCGGACAGGGAGTAGCAATCAGCCCCAGCATTTT
j_call: TRBJ1-5
d_call: TRBD1
v_call: TRBV2
clone_size: .

cdr3_aa: CASSGTSGSDTQYF
cdr3_nt: TGTGCCAGCAGCGGGACTAGCGGGAGTGATACGCAGTATTTT
j_call: TRBJ2-3
d_call: TRBD2
v_call: TRBV7-3
clone_size: .

cdr3_aa: CASTRTEHTDTQYF
cdr3_nt: TGTGCCAGCACCCGGACAGAGCACACAGATACGCAGTATTTT
j_call: TRBJ2-3
d_call: .
v_call: TRBV21-1
clone_size: .

cdr3_aa: CASSLEGFNSPLHF
cdr3_nt: TGTGCCAGCAGCTTGGAGGGGTTTAATTCACCCCTCCACTTT
j_call: TRBJ1-6
d_call: .
v_call: TRBV5-6
clone_size: .